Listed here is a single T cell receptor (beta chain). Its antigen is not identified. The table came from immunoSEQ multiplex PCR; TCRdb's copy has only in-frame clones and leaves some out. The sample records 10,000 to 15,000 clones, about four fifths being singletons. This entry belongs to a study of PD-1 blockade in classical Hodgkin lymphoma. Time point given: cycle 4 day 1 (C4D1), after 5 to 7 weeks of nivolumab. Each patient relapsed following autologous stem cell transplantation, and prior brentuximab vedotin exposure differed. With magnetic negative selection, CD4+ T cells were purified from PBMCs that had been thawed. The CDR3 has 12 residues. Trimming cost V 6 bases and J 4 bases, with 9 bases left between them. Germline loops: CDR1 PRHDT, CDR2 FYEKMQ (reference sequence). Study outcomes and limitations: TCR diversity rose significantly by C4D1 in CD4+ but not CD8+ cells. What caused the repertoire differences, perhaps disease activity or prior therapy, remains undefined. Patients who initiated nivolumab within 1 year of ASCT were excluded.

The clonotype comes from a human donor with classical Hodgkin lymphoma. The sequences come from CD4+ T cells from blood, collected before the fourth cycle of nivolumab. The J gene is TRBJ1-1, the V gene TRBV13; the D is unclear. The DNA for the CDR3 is TGTGCCAGCAGGATTGATGGCACTGAAGCTTTCTTT. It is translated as CASRIDGTEAFF.